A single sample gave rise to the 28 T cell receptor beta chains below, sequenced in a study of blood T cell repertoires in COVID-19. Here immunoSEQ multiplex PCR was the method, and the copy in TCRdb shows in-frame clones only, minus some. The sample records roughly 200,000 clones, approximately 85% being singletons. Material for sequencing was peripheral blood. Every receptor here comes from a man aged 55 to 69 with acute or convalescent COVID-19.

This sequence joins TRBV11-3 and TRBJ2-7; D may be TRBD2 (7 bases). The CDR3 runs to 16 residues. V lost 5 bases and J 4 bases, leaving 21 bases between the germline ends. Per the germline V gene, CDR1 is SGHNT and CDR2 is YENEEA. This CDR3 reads CASSPGAGASVYEQYF. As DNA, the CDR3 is TGTGCCAGCAGCCCGGGGGCGGGAGCAAGTGTATACGAGCAGTACTTC.

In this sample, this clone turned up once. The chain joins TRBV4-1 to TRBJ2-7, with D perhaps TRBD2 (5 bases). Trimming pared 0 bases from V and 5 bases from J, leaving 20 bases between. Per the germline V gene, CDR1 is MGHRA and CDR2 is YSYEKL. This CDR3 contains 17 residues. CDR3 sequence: CASSQDPGDRFRDEQYF. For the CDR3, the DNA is TGCGCCAGCAGCCAAGATCCCGGGGATCGCTTTAGGGACGAGCAGTACTTC.

The CDR3 protein is CATSWAGMAYNEQFF. For the CDR3, the DNA is TGTGCCACCTCATGGGCAGGCATGGCCTACAATGAGCAGTTCTTC. The J gene is TRBJ2-1, the V gene TRBV19; no clear D gene. CDR1 and CDR2 (germline): LNHDA, SQIVND (reference sequence). The ends were cut back, 10 bases at V and 2 bases at J, with 18 bases in the middle. The CDR3 extends over 15 amino acids.

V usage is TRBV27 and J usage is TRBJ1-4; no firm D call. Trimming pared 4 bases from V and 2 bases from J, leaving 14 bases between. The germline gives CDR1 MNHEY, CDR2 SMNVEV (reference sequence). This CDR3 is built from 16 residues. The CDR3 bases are TGTGCCAGCAGTTCAGCGGGGAAGGCGACTAATGAAAAACTGTTTTTT. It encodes CASSSAGKATNEKLFF.

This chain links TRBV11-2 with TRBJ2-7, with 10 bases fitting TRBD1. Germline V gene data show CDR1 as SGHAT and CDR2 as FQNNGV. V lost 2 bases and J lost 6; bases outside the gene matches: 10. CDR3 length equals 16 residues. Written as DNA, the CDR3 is TGTGCCAGCAGCTTAAACGACAGGGGGCCTCCTCGCGAGCAGTACTTC. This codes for CASSLNDRGPPREQYF.

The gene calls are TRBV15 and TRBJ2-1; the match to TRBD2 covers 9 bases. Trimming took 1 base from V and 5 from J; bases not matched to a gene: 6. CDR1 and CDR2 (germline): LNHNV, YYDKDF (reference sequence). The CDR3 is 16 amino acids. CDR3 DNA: TGTGCCACCAGCAGAGGATGGACTAGCGACAACAATGAGCAGTTCTTC. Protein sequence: CATSRGWTSDNNEQFF.

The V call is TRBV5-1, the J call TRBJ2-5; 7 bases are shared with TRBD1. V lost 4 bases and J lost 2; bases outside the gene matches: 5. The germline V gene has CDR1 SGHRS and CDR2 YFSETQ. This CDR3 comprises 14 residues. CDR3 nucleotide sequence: TGCGCCAGCAGCAAGGGACAGATTCAAGAGACCCAGTACTTC. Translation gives CASSKGQIQETQYF.

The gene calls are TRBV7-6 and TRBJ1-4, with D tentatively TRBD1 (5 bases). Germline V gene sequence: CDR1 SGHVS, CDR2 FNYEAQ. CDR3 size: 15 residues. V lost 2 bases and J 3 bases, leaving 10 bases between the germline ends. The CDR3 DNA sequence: TGTGCCAGCAGCTTATTTGCAGGGCCTAATGAAAAACTGTTTTTT. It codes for CASSLFAGPNEKLFF.

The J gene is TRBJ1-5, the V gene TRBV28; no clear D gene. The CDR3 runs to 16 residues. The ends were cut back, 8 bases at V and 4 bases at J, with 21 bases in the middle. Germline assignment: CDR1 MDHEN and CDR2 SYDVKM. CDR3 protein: CASLTNGLPSNQPQHF. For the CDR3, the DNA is TGTGCCAGCCTGACAAACGGACTACCGTCTAATCAGCCCCAGCATTTT. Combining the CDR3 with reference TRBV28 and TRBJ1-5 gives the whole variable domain DVKVTQSSRYLVKRTGEKVFLECVQDMDHENMFWYRQDPGLGLRLIYFSYDVKMKEKGDIPEGYSVSREKKERFSLILESASTNQTSMYLCASLTNGLPSNQPQHFGDGTRLSIL.

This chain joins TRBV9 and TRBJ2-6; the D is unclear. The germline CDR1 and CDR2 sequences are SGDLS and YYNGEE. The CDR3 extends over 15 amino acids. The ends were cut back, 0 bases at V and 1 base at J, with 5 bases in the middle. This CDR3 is CASSVGRSGANVLTF. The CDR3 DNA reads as TGTGCCAGCAGCGTAGGCAGGTCTGGGGCCAACGTCCTGACTTTC.

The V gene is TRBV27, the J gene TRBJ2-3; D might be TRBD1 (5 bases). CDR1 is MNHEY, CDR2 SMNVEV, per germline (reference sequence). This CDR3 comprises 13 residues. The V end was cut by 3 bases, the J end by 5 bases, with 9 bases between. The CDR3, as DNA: TGTGCCAGCAGTTTGGGGCGACGAGATACGCAGTATTTT. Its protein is CASSLGRRDTQYF.

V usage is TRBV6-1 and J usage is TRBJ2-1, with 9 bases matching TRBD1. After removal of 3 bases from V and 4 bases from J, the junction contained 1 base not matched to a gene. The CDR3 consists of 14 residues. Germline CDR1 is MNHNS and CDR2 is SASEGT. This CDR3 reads CASSETGGYNEQFF. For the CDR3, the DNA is TGTGCCAGCAGTGAGACAGGGGGGTACAATGAGCAGTTCTTC.

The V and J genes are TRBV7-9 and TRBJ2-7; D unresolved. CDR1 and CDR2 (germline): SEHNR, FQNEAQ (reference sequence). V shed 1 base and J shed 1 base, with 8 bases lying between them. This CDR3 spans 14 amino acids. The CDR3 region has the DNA TGTGCCAGCAGCTTAGATCAGGTTTCCTACGAGCAGTACTTC. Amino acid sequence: CASSLDQVSYEQYF.

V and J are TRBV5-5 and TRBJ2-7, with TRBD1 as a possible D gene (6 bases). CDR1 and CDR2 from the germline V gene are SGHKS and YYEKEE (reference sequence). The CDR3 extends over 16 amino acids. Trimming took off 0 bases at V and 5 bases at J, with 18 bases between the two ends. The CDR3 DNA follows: TGTGCCAGCAGCTTGGGGTCCGGGACATACATCCACGAGCAGTACTTC. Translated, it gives CASSLGSGTYIHEQYF.

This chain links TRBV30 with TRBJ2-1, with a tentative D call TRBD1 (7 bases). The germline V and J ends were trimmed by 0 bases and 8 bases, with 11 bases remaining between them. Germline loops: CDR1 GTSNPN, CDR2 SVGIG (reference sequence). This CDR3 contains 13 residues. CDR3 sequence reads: CAWSVRRGHEQFF. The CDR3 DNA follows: TGTGCCTGGAGTGTACGGAGGGGGCATGAGCAGTTCTTC.

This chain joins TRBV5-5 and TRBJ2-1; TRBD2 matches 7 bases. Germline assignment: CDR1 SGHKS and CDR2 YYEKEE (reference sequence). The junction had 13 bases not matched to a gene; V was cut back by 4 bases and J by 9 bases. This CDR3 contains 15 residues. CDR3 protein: CASSRAVGLPGEQFF. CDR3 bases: TGTGCCAGCAGCCGTGCTGTGGGACTACCTGGTGAGCAGTTCTTC.

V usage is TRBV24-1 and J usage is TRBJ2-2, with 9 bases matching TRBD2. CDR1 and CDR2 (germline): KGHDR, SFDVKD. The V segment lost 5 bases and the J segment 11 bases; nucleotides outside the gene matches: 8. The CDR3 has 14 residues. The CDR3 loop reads CATSARREGGELFF. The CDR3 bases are TGTGCCACCAGTGCGAGGCGGGAGGGCGGAGAGCTGTTTTTT.

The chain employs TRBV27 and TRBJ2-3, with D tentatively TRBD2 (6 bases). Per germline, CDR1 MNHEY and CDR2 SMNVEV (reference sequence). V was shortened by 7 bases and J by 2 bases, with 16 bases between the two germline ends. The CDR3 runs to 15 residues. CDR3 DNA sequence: TGTGCCAGCACCGGTCGACTAGTCAACACAGATACGCAGTATTTT. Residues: CASTGRLVNTDTQYF.

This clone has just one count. The CDR3 sequence is CASSTGVHEQYF. CDR3 sequence (DNA): TGTGCCAGCTCCACAGGGGTCCACGAGCAGTACTTC. J is TRBJ2-7 and V is TRBV18; TRBD1 agrees at 7 bases. This CDR3 has 12 amino acids. CDR1 and CDR2 from the germline V gene are KGHSH and LQKENI. Germline trimming cut 6 bases from V and 5 bases from J; bases unmatched to any gene: 4. The whole variable domain, filled in from reference TRBV18 and TRBJ2-7, reads NAGVMQNPRHLVRRRGQEARLRCSPMKGHSHVYWYRQLPEEGLKFMVYLQKENIIDESGMPKERFSAEFPKEGPSILRIQQVVRGDSAAYFCASSTGVHEQYFGPGTRLTVT.

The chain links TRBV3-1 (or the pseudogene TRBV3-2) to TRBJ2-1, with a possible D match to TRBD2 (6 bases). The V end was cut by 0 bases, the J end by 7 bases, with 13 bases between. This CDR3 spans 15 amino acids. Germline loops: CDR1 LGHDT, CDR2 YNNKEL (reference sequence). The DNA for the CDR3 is TGTGCCAGCAGCCAAGAGGTAGCGGAGGGGAATGAGCAGTTCTTC. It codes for CASSQEVAEGNEQFF.

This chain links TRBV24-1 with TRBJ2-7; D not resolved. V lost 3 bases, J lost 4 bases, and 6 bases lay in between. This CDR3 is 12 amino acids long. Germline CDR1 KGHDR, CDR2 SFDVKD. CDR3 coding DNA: TGTGCCACCAGTGATGACAAATACGAGCAGTACTTC. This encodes CATSDDKYEQYF.

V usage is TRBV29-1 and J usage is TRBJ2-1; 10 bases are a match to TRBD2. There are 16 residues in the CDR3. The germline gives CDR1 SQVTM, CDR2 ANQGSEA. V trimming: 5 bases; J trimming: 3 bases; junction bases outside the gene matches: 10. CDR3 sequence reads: CSVWTSGPLGYNEQFF. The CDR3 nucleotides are TGCAGCGTTTGGACTAGCGGCCCCCTGGGCTACAATGAGCAGTTCTTC.

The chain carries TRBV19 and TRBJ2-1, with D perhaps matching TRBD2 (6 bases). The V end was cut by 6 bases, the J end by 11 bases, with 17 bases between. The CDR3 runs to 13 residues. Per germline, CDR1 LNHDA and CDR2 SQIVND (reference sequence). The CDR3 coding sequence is TGTGCCAGTAGGAGGGACTTTTCCTACAAGCAGTTCTTC. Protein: CASRRDFSYKQFF.

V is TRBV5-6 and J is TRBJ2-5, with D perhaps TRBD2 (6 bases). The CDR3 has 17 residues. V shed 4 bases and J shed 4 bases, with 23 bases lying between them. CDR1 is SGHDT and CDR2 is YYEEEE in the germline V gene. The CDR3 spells CASSRRGGAQGGETQYF. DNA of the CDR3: TGTGCCAGCAGCCGCCGCGGAGGGGCCCAGGGTGGAGAGACCCAGTACTTC.

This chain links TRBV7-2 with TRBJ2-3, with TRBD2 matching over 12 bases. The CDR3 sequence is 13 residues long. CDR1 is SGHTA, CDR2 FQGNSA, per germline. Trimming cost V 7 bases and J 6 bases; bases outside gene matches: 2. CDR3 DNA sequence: TGTGCCAGCACCACTAGCGGGAGGGATACGCAGTATTTT. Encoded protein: CASTTSGRDTQYF. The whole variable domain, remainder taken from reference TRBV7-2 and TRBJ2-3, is GAGVSQSPSNKVTEKGKDVELRCDPISGHTALYWYRQSLGQGLEFLIYFQGNSAPDKSGLPSDRFSAERTGGSVSTLTIQRTQQEDSAVYLCASTTSGRDTQYFGPGTRLTVL.

CDR3 bases: TGTGCCACGAGGGGACAGGGGCTGATCAATGAGCAGTTCTTC. The encoded protein is CATRGQGLINEQFF. The gene calls are TRBV10-3 and TRBJ2-1, with 10 positions matching TRBD1. The CDR3 has 14 residues. J lost 6 bases, V lost 10 bases, and 9 bases had no gene match. CDR1 and CDR2 (germline): ENHRY, SYGVKD.

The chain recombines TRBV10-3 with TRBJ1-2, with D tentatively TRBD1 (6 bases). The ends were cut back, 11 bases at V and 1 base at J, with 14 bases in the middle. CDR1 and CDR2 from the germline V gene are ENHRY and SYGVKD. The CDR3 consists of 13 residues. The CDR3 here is CAVRDTFNYGYTF. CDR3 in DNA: TGTGCCGTCCGGGACACCTTTAACTATGGCTACACCTTC.

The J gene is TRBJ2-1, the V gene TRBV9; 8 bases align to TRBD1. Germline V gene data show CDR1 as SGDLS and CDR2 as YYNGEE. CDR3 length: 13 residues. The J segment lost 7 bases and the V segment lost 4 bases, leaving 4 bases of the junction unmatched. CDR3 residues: CASSPTGGNEQFF. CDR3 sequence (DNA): TGTGCCAGCAGCCCCACAGGGGGGAATGAGCAGTTCTTC.